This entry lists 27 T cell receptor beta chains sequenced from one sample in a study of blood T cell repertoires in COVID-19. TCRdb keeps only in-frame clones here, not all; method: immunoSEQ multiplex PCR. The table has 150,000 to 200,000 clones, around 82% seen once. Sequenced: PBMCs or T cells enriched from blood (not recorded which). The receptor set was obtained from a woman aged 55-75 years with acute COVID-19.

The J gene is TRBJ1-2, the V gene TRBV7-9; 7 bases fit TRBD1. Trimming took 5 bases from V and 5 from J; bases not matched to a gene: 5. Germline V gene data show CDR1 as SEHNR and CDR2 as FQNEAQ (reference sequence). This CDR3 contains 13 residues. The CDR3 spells CASSPDRVYGYTF. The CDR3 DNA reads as TGTGCCAGCAGCCCCGACAGGGTGTATGGCTACACCTTC. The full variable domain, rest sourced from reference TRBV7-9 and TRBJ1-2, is DTGVSQNPRHKITKRGQNVTFRCDPISEHNRLYWYRQTLGQGPEFLTYFQNEAQLEKSRLLSDRFSAERPKGSFSTLEIQRTEQGDSAMYLCASSPDRVYGYTFGSGTRLTVV.

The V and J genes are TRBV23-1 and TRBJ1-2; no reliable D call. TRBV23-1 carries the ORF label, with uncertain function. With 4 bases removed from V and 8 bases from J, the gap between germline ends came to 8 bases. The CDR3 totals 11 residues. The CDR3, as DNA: TGCGCCAGCAGTCCCCCGCAGGGCTACACCTTC. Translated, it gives CASSPPQGYTF.

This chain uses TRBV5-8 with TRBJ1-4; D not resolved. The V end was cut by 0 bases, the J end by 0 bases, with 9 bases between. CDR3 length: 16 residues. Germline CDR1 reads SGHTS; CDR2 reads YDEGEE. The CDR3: CASSLARETTNEKLFF. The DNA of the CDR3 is TGTGCCAGCAGCTTGGCCCGGGAGACAACTAATGAAAAACTGTTTTTT.

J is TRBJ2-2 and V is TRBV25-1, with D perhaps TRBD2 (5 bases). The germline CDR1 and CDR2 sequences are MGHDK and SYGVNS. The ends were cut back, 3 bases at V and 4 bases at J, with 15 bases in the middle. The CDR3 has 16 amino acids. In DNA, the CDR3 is TGTGCCAGCAGTGACTACGGGGTGTTGGGCACCGGGGAGCTGTTTTTT. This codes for CASSDYGVLGTGELFF.

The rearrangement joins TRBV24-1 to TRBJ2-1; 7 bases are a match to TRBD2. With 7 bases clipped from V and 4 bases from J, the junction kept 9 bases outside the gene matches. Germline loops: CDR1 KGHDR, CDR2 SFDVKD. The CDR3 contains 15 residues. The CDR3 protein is CATRGGTTVYNEQFF. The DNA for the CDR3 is TGTGCCACCAGGGGAGGGACTACGGTATACAATGAGCAGTTCTTC.

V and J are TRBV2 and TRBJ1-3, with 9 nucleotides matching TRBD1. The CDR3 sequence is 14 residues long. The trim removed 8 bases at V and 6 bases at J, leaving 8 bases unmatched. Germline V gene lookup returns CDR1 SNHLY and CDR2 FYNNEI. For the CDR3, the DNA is TGTGCCAGCGGTGGCGCACAGGGGGCAAACACCATATATTTT. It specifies CASGGAQGANTIYF.

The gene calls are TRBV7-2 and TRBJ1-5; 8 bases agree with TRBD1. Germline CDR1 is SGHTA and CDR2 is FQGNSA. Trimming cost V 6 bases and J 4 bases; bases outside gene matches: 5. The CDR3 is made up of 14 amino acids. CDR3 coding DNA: TGTGCCAGCAGTAACGGACAGGGTAATCAGCCCCAGCATTTT. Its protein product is CASSNGQGNQPQHF.

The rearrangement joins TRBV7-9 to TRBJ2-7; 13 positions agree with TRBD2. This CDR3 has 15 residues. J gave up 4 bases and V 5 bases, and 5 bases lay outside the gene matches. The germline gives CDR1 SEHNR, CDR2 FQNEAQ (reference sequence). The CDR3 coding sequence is TGTGCCAGCAGCCGCGGACTAGCGGGAGTATACGAGCAGTACTTC. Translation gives CASSRGLAGVYEQYF.

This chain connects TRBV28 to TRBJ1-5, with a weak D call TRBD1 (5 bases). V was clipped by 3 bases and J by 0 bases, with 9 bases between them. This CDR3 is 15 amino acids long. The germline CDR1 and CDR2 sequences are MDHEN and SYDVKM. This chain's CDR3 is CASSFWDFSNQPQHF. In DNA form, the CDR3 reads TGTGCCAGCAGTTTTTGGGACTTTAGCAATCAGCCCCAGCATTTT.

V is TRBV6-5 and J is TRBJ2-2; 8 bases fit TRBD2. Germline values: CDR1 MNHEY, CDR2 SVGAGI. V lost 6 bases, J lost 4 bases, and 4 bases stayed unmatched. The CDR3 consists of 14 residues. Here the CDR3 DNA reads TGTGCCAGCAGCCTCCGGGGGGGCACCGGGGAGCTGTTTTTT. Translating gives CASSLRGGTGELFF.

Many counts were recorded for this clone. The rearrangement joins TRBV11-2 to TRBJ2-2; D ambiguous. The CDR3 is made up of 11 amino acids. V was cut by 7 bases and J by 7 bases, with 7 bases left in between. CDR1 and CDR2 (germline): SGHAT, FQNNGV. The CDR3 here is CASKWSGELFF. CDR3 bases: TGTGCCAGCAAGTGGAGCGGGGAGCTGTTTTTT.

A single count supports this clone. The CDR3 protein is CASPPEETQYF. CDR3 nucleotides: TGTGCCAGCCCCCCGGAGGAGACCCAGTACTTC. The chain couples TRBV2 to TRBJ2-5; D ambiguous. Germline values: CDR1 SNHLY, CDR2 FYNNEI. V dropped 8 bases and J dropped 5 bases, with 9 bases sitting between them. The CDR3 length is 11 residues.

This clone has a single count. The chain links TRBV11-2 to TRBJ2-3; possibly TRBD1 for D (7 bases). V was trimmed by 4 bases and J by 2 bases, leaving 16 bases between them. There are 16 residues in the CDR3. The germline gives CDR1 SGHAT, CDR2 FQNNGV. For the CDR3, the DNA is TGTGCCAGCAGCTCAGGGGGGAGTCGAAACACAGATACGCAGTATTTT. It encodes CASSSGGSRNTDTQYF.

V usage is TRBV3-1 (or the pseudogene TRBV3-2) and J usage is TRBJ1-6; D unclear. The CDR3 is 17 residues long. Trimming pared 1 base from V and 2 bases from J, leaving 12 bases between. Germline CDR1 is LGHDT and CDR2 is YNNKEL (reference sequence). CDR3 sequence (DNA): TGTGCCAGCAGCCAAGTAGGCGGTCGAACCTATAATTCACCCCTCCACTTT. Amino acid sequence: CASSQVGGRTYNSPLHF.

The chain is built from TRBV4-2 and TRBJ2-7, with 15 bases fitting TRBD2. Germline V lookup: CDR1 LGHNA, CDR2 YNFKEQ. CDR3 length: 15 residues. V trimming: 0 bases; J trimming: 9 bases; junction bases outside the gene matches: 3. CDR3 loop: CASSQEGLAGGAQYF. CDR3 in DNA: TGTGCCAGCAGCCAAGAAGGACTAGCGGGAGGGGCGCAGTACTTC.

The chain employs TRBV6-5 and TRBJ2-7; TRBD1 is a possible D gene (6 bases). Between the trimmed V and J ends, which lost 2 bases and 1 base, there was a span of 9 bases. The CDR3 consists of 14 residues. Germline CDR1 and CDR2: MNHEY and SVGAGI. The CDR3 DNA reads TGTGCCAGCAGTTACGGGACACGGTCCTACGAGCAGTACTTC. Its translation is CASSYGTRSYEQYF.

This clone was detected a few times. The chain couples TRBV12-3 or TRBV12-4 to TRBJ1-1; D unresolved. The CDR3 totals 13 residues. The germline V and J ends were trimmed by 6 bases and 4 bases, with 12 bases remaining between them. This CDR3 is CASSRWEGTEAFF. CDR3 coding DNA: TGTGCCAGCAGCCGTTGGGAGGGCACTGAAGCTTTCTTT.

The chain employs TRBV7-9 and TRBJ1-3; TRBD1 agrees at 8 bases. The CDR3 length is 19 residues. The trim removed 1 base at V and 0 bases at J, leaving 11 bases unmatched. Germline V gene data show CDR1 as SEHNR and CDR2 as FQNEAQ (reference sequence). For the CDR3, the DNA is TGTGCCAGCAGCTTAGGGGCAGGGGGCTTTCTTTACTCTGGAAACACCATATATTTT. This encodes CASSLGAGGFLYSGNTIYF.

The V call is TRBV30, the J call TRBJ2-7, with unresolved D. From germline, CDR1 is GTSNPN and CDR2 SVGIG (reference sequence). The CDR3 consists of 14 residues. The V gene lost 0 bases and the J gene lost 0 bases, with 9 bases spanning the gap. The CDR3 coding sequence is TGTGCCTGGAGTGTACGTTACTACTCCTACGAGCAGTACTTC. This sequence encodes CAWSVRYYSYEQYF. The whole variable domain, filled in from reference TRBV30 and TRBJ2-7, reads SQTIHQWPATLVQPVGSPLSLECTVEGTSNPNLYWYRQAAGRGLQLLFYSVGIGQISSEVPQNLSASRPQDRQFILSSKKLLLSDSGFYLCAWSVRYYSYEQYFGPGTRLTVT.

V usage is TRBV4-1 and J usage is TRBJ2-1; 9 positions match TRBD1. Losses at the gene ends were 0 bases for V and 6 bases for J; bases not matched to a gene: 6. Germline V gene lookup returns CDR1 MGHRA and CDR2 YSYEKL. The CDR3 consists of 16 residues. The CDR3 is CASSQDGQGIINEQFF. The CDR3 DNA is TGCGCCAGCAGCCAAGACGGACAGGGGATAATCAATGAGCAGTTCTTC.

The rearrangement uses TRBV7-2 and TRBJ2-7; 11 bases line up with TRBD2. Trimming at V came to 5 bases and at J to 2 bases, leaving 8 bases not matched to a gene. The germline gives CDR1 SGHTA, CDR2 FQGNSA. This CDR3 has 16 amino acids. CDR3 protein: CASSPGTSGHTYEQYF. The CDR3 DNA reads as TGTGCCAGCAGCCCAGGGACTAGCGGTCACACCTACGAGCAGTACTTC.

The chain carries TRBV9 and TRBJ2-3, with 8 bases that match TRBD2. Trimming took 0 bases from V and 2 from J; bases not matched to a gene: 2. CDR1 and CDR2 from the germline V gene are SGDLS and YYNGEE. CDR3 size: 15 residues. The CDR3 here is CASSVAGGNTDTQYF. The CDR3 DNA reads TGTGCCAGCAGCGTAGCGGGGGGGAACACAGATACGCAGTATTTT. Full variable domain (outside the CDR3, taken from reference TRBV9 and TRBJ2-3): DSGVTQTPKHLITATGQRVTLRCSPRSGDLSVYWYQQSLDQGLQFLIQYYNGEERAKGNILERFSAQQFPDLHSELNLSSLELGDSALYFCASSVAGGNTDTQYFGPGTRLTVL.

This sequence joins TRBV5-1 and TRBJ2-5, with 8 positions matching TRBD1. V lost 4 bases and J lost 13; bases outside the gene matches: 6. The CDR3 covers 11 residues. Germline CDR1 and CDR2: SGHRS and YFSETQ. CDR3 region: CASSPDRVRYF. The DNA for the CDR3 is TGCGCCAGCAGCCCGGACAGGGTCCGGTACTTC.

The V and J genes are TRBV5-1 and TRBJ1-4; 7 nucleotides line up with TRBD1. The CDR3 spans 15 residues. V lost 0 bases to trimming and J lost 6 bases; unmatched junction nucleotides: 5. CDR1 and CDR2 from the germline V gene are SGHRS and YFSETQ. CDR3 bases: TGCGCCAGCAGCTTGGAGGGCAGGGGGGATGAAAAACTGTTTTTT. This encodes CASSLEGRGDEKLFF.

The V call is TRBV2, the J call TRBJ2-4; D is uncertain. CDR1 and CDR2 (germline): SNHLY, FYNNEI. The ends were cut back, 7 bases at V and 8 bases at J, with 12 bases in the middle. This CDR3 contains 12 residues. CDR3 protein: CASKWAAHIQYF. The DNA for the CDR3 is TGTGCCAGCAAGTGGGCAGCTCACATTCAGTACTTC.

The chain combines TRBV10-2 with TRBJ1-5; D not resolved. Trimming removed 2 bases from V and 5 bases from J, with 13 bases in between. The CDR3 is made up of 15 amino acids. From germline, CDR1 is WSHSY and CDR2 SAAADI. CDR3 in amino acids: CASSEGPAGDQPQHF. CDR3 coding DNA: TGCGCCAGCAGTGAGGGCCCCGCGGGTGATCAGCCCCAGCATTTT.

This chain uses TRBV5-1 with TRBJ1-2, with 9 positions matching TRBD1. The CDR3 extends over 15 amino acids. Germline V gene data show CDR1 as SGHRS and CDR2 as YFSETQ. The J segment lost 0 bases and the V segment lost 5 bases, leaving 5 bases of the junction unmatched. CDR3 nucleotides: TGCGCCAGCAGTGTCGGGACAGGGTCTAACTATGGCTACACCTTC. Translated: CASSVGTGSNYGYTF.